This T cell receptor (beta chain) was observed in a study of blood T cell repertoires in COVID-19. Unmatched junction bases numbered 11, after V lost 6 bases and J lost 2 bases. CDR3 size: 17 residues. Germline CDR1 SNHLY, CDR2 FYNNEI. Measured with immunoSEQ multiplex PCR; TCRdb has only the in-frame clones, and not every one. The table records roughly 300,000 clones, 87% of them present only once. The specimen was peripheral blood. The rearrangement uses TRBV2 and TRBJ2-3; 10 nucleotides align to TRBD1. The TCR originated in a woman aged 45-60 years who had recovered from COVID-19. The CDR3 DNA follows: TGTGCCAGCAGGGGACAGGGGAATAGATTCTACACAGATACGCAGTATTTT. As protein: CASRGQGNRFYTDTQYF.